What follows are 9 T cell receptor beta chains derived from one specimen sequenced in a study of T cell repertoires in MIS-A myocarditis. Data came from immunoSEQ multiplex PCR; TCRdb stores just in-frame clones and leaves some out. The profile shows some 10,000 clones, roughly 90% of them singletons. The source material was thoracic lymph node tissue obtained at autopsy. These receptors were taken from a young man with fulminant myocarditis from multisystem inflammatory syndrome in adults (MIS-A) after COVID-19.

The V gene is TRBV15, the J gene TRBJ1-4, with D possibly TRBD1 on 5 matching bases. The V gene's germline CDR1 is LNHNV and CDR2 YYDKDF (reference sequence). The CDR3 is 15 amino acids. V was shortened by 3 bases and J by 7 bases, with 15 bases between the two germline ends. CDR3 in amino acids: CATSRAVGGGEKLFF. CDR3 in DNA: TGTGCCACCAGCAGGGCAGTGGGGGGGGGTGAAAAACTGTTTTTT.

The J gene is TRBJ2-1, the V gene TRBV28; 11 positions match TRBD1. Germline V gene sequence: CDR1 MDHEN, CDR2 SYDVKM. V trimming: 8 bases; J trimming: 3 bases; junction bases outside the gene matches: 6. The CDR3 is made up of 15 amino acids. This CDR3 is CASRTGQGDYNEQFF. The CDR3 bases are TGTGCCAGCCGCACGGGACAGGGGGACTACAATGAGCAGTTCTTC.

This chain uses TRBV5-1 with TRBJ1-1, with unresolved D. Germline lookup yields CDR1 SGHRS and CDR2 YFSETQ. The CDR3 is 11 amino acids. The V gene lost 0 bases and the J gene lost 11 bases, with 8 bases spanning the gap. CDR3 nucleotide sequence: TGCGCCAGCAGCTTGGAAGGGAGGGCTTTCTTT. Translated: CASSLEGRAFF.

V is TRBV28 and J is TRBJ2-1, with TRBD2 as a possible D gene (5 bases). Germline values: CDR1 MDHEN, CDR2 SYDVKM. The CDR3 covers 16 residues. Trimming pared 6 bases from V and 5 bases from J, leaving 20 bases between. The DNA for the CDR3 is TGTGCCAGCAGCTTACGCGGGTTAGGCCCCCACAATGAGCAGTTCTTC. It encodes CASSLRGLGPHNEQFF.

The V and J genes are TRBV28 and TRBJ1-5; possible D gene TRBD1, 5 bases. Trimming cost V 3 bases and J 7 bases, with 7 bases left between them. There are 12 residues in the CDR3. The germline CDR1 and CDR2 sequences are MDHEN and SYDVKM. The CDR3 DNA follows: TGTGCCAGCAGTTTCCAGGGCCAGCCCCAGCATTTT. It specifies CASSFQGQPQHF. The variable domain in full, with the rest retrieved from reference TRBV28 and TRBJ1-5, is DVKVTQSSRYLVKRTGEKVFLECVQDMDHENMFWYRQDPGLGLRLIYFSYDVKMKEKGDIPEGYSVSREKKERFSLILESASTNQTSMYLCASSFQGQPQHFGDGTRLSIL.

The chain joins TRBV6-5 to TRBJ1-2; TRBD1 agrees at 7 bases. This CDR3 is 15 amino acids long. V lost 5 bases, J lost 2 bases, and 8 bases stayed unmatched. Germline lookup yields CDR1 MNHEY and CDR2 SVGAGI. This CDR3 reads CASSPRQGFNYGYTF. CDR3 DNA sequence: TGTGCCAGCAGTCCACGACAGGGATTCAACTATGGCTACACCTTC.

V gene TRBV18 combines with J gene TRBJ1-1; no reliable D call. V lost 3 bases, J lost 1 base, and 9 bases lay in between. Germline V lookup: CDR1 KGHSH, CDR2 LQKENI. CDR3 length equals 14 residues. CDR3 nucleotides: TGTGCCAGCTCACCTACCGCCTCGAACACTGAAGCTTTCTTT. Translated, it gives CASSPTASNTEAFF.

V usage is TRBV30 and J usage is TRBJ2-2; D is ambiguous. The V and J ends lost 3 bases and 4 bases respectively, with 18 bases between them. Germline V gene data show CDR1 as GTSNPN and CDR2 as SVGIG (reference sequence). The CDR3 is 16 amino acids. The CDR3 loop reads CAWSRLWVAATGELFF. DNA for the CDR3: TGTGCCTGGAGCCGGCTTTGGGTAGCTGCCACCGGGGAGCTGTTTTTT.

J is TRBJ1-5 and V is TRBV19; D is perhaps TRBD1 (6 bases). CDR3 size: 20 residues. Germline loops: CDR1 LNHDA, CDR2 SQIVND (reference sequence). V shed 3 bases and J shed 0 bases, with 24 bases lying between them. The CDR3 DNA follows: TGTGCCAGTAGTATGAGGCGGGACACATTCCCACCTTATAGCAATCAGCCCCAGCATTTT. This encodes CASSMRRDTFPPYSNQPQHF.